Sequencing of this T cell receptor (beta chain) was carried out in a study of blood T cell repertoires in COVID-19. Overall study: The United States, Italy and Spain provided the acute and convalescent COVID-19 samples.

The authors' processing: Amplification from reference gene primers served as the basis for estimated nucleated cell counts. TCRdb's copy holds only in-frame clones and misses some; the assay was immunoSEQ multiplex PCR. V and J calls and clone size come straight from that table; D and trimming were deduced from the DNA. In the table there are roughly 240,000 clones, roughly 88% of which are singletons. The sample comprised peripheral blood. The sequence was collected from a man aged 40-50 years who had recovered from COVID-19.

CDR3 amino acids: CASSPRLGGYEQYF. CDR3 bases: TGTGCCAGCAGCCCACGGCTAGGGGGCTACGAGCAGTACTTC. V usage is TRBV9 and J usage is TRBJ2-7; a weak D match, TRBD1 (6 bases). The ends were cut back, 4 bases at V and 3 bases at J, with 14 bases in the middle. This CDR3 has 14 residues. CDR1 SGDLS and CDR2 YYNGEE come from the germline V gene.